Listed here are 16 T cell receptor beta chains from one sample, sequenced in a study of cytomegalovirus exposure and HLA in healthy donors. Amplification used 60 Vbeta primers and 13 Jbeta primers. Clones were sequenced by immunoSEQ multiplex PCR, and TCRdb holds only the in-frame ones, with some missing. The top ten hold under 2% of the sample, which has 150,000 to 200,000 clones, 75% to 90% seen once. The sample was PBMCs. These receptors came from a woman aged 18-29 years in good health and CMV-seronegative.

The CDR3 loop is CASSYSRLAGSDTQYF. The CDR3 bases are TGTGCCAGCAGTTACTCGAGACTAGCGGGGTCAGATACGCAGTATTTT. The chain employs TRBV6-5 and TRBJ2-3; TRBD2 aligns across 11 bases. Germline lookup yields CDR1 MNHEY and CDR2 SVGAGI. J lost 4 bases, V lost 0 bases, and 3 bases had no gene match. The CDR3 spans 16 residues.

The V gene is TRBV25-1, the J gene TRBJ2-7, with a weak D call TRBD1 (6 bases). CDR1 is MGHDK, CDR2 SYGVNS, per germline. The V gene lost 3 bases and the J gene lost 0 bases, with 15 bases spanning the gap. This CDR3 comprises 16 residues. The CDR3, as DNA: TGTGCCAGCAGTGACCGTGATGGGGACACCTCCTACGAGCAGTACTTC. Its translation: CASSDRDGDTSYEQYF.

The J gene is TRBJ2-7, the V gene TRBV7-9; TRBD1 might be the D (6 bases). CDR1 is SEHNR and CDR2 is FQNEAQ in the germline V gene (reference sequence). V lost 3 bases to trimming and J lost 1 base, with 13 bases between them. The CDR3 has 15 amino acids. The CDR3 sequence is CASSFSGHTSYEQYF. CDR3 DNA: TGTGCCAGCAGCTTTTCGGGACACACTTCCTACGAGCAGTACTTC.

This clone was recorded only once. CDR3 nucleotide sequence: TGCGCCAGCAGCTTGGTTTCAGGGGACCAGCCCCAGCATTTT. Its translation: CASSLVSGDQPQHF. The rearrangement joins TRBV5-1 to TRBJ1-5; D is possibly TRBD1 (6 bases). The V and J ends lost 0 bases and 7 bases respectively, with 11 bases between them. The CDR3 length is 14 residues. CDR1 and CDR2 (germline): SGHRS, YFSETQ.

This clone showed up just a few times. The CDR3 region is CAISKLARETQYF. In DNA form, the CDR3 reads TGTGCCATTTCAAAACTAGCGCGAGAGACCCAGTACTTC. The chain is built from TRBV28 and TRBJ2-5, with TRBD2 matching over 7 bases. The CDR3 length is 13 residues. Germline lookup yields CDR1 MDHEN and CDR2 SYDVKM. V was pared by 10 bases and J by 4 bases, with 9 bases of the junction left unmatched.

V usage is TRBV6-5 and J usage is TRBJ2-3; no reliable D call. V lost 5 bases and J 1 base, leaving 10 bases between the germline ends. Per germline, CDR1 MNHEY and CDR2 SVGAGI. The CDR3 extends over 14 amino acids. The CDR3 region is CASSTYERTDTQYF. The CDR3, as DNA: TGTGCCAGCAGTACCTATGAGCGCACAGATACGCAGTATTTT.

The chain links TRBV18 to TRBJ1-6, with D uncertain. The germline V gene encodes CDR1 KGHSH and CDR2 LQKENI. This CDR3 is 14 amino acids long. Trimming stripped 2 bases from V and 5 bases from J, with 7 bases between. DNA of the CDR3: TGTGCCAGCTCACCATCCGAGGATAATTCACCCCTCCACTTT. It codes for CASSPSEDNSPLHF.

The chain carries TRBV27 and TRBJ2-5, with TRBD2 matching over 10 bases. CDR1 and CDR2 from the germline V gene are MNHEY and SMNVEV (reference sequence). Trimming cost V 5 bases and J 5 bases; bases outside gene matches: 11. The CDR3 runs 16 residues. The CDR3 loop is CASSDIAGGEWETQYF. CDR3 coding DNA: TGTGCCAGCAGTGATATAGCGGGAGGTGAATGGGAGACCCAGTACTTC.

The chain uses TRBV5-1 and TRBJ1-2, with D possibly matching TRBD1 (6 bases). The CDR3 loop spans 15 amino acids. Germline assignment: CDR1 SGHRS and CDR2 YFSETQ. Trimming took 4 bases from V and 9 from J, leaving 22 bases between them. DNA of the CDR3: TGCGCCAGCAGCCCCAGACAGGCTCATCTTGGGAGCTACACCTTC. Translated, it gives CASSPRQAHLGSYTF.

The rearrangement joins TRBV5-4 to TRBJ2-2; TRBD1 might be the D (5 bases). The CDR3 loop spans 15 amino acids. Trimming left V 2 bases short and J 1 base short, with 9 bases between. Germline loops: CDR1 SGHNT, CDR2 YYREEE (reference sequence). CDR3 DNA: TGTGCCAGCAGCTTCCCAGGGATGAACACCGGGGAGCTGTTTTTT. Translating it yields CASSFPGMNTGELFF.

This chain joins TRBV15 and TRBJ2-1; 7 positions agree with TRBD2. V was clipped by 0 bases and J by 9 bases; unmatched bases: 11. CDR1 is LNHNV, CDR2 YYDKDF, per germline (reference sequence). CDR3 length: 16 amino acids. The DNA for the CDR3 is TGTGCCACCAGCAGAGAACGGTGGGGGGGGAATCTTGAGCAGTTCTTC. This sequence encodes CATSRERWGGNLEQFF.

V gene TRBV4-1 combines with J gene TRBJ1-3; 7 nucleotides agree with TRBD1. Losses at the gene ends were 0 bases for V and 3 bases for J; bases not matched to a gene: 11. This CDR3 spans 18 amino acids. Per the germline V gene, CDR1 is MGHRA and CDR2 is YSYEKL. CDR3 loop: CASSQEHGTASHGNTIYF. The CDR3 bases are TGCGCCAGCAGCCAAGAACACGGGACAGCCTCTCATGGAAACACCATATATTTT.

This chain joins TRBV18 and TRBJ2-7; 8 nucleotides agree with TRBD1. Germline CDR1 is KGHSH and CDR2 is LQKENI. The V segment lost 6 bases and the J segment 4 bases; nucleotides outside the gene matches: 5. The CDR3 covers 13 residues. In DNA, the CDR3 is TGTGCCAGCTCGCGGGACAGGAGTTACGAGCAGTACTTC. Its translation: CASSRDRSYEQYF.

In its sample, this clone was seen a few times. This chain joins TRBV15 and TRBJ1-1; D gene unclear. Germline assignment: CDR1 LNHNV and CDR2 YYDKDF (reference sequence). This CDR3 contains 13 residues. Trimming left V 7 bases short and J 1 base short, with 10 bases between. The DNA of the CDR3 is TGTGCCACCACAAGTCGAGAGAACACTGAAGCTTTCTTT. Amino acid sequence: CATTSRENTEAFF.

The chain joins TRBV6-5 to TRBJ1-2; 9 nucleotides align to TRBD1. The V gene end was trimmed by 5 bases and the J gene end by 6 bases; junction bases not matched to a gene: 4. This CDR3 region has 13 residues. Germline CDR1 is MNHEY and CDR2 is SVGAGI. For the CDR3, the DNA is TGTGCCAGCAGTCCCCGACAGGGGGATGGCTACACCTTC. Amino acids: CASSPRQGDGYTF.

This sequence joins TRBV29-1 and TRBJ1-2, with TRBD1 matching over 7 bases. The CDR3 contains 17 residues. In germline, CDR1 is SQVTM, CDR2 ANQGSEA. The V and J ends lost 2 bases and 0 bases, in that order; junction bases with no gene match: 12. CDR3 residues: CSVETHPYRGSNYGYTF. The CDR3 nucleotides read TGCAGCGTTGAAACCCACCCCTACAGGGGATCTAACTATGGCTACACCTTC.